This TCR beta chain emerged from a study of control samples from healthy donors and cancer patients. Clones were sequenced by immunoSEQ multiplex PCR, and TCRdb holds only the in-frame ones, with some missing. Of some 140,000 clones in the sample, 88% were seen once. Germline assignment: CDR1 SGHKS and CDR2 YYEKEE (reference sequence). V lost 6 bases and J lost 2; bases outside the gene matches: 18. The CDR3 runs to 18 residues. The rearrangement uses TRBV5-5 and TRBJ1-1; 8 positions agree with TRBD1. This clonotype was sampled from a woman aged 25 to 39 in good health. The sequenced material came from blood. The chain's CDR3 is CASILLNIRDRRNTEAFF. In DNA, the CDR3 is TGTGCCAGCATCTTACTAAACATTCGGGACAGGAGAAACACTGAAGCTTTCTTT. The full variable domain, with the rest looked up from reference TRBV5-5 and TRBJ1-1, is DAGVTQSPTHLIKTRGQQVTLRCSPISGHKSVSWYQQVLGQGPQFIFQYYEKEERGRGNFPDRFSARQFPNYSSELNVNALLLGDSALYLCASILLNIRDRRNTEAFFGQGTRLTVV.